The entry below gives a single TCR beta chain sequence along with its context. It lacks a known antigen. No qualities accompany the bases; no much larger clone lies one base away. The entry originates in a study of cytomegalovirus exposure and HLA in healthy donors (dated by TCRdb to the late 2010s). Regarding the complete study: In an earlier analysis of under 750 of the donors, approximately 300 Gb of sequence data and 120 million or so unique TCR beta sequences from about 179 million T cells were reported. Around 320 gigabases of sequencing data and approximately 80 million unique TCR sequences were included in an early release covering about 620 HLA-typed donors. Of the roughly 410 genotyped donors, approximately 81% were placed in the genetic ancestry cluster associated with self-reported Caucasian donors. The study aimed to test whether signatures of past pathogen exposure could be identified by cataloging public T cell receptors. The T cell repertoires of 670 or so subjects were profiled by immunosequencing and related to cytomegalovirus serostatus. A separate validation cohort of 100 to 150 different subjects was used in addition to the roughly 620-subject first cohort. High-throughput TCR immunosequencing, statistical association of individual TCRs with disease status, and machine learning were combined to predict cytomegalovirus infection status. A later analysis re-analyzed previously published TCR beta repertoires from approximately 700 donors and added high-resolution HLA genotyping to study TCR occurrence patterns. In the later analysis, no new phenotypic data were used to find candidate immune exposures; instead, reliance was placed on TCR beta sequences and their occurrence across donors. An earlier analysis of 587 of the donors used high-throughput TCR beta sequencing to judge whether each TCR beta V gene segment behaved as functional or pseudogenic. Alongside the repertoire data, information on donor age, sex, ethnicity and CMV serostatus was compiled. A later genetic analysis used genome-wide SNP genotypes for about 55% of the 666 donors, treating that subset as a discovery cohort. All discovery cohort repertoires had been generated using a single sequencing platform. Both class I and class II loci were covered by HLA typing, at four-digit resolution. Typing coverage varied by locus: about 620-630 donors for A, B, C, DRB1 and DQB1; roughly 520 for DQA1; 600 to 610 for DPA1; under 490 for DPB1. Roughly five DR-DQ haplotypes were treated as single units for association and clustering because of strong linkage in the cohort. Among several hundred genotyped donors of the cohort, an average of approximately 240,000 unique TCR beta nucleotide sequences was sequenced per donor, of which about 19% were non-productive.

Reading from cysteine to phenylalanine, the CDR3 counts 14 amino acids. Only the CDR3 portion is preserved as DNA: 42 bases, with reading frame beginning at the first base. The germline ends are 12 bases apart after V is trimmed by 4 bases and J by 4 bases. CDR1 and CDR2 were assigned from the germline V gene as SGHRS and YFSETQ. Results and caveats for the whole study, not just this receptor: Because HLA typing was missing for some donors at each locus, association tests included only the typed subset. Correlated functional status among segregating V segments might be attributable to linkage disequilibrium, but an unknown experimental factor could not be ruled out. In an earlier analysis of about 540 of the donors, most TCR beta V segments were observed in productive rearrangements about 87% or about 30% of the time, broadly matching IMGT annotations. The study gave a list of some 150 TCR beta chains associated with cytomegalovirus. In a later analysis, the rate of TCR association differed among HLA loci, with DRB1 alleles having the most associated TCRs and HLA-C alleles having the fewest. Roughly uniform sequencing depth across donors was assumed in presence/absence analyses, although this assumption may not hold. According to a later genetic analysis, donors in an Asian-associated ancestry cluster had fewer N-insertions in productive TCRs than the approximately 650-donor mean. Assigning TCR associations to individual alleles was difficult when HLA alleles, especially DR and DQ, strongly co-occurred. In vitro tests confirmed that a few of the cytomegalovirus-associated TCR beta chains recognize cytomegalovirus antigens. A further reported finding was that TCR beta sequences accurately predicted the HLA-A and HLA-B alleles for most subjects in the first cohort. The cohort was sequenced for TCR beta chains only, and without alpha or paired-chain data the features that could be detected were limited. Some IMGT-functional V segments, including TRBV6-2 and TRBV6-3, could not be distinguished by the 87-base-pair reads and were therefore excluded. In a later genetic analysis, a missense DCLRE1C variant was associated with V-gene and J-gene trimming of TCR beta chains, and the association was replicated in an independent cohort. Immune exposure information for the cohort was limited to CMV serostatus. The earlier analysis of 450 to 700 of the donors excluded 15 to 20 rarely observed V segments, including chromosome 9 orphons, because counts were too low. The authors suggested that the approach could potentially be extended to other disease states and immunological phenotypes. Most TCR sequences were observed very rarely across donors, whereas some public TCRs were present in many individuals. Cytomegalovirus status was reported to be diagnosed by the classifier with high specificity and sensitivity in both the original and validation cohorts. Specific HLA alleles were associated with 15,000 to 20,000 TCR beta sequences at a false discovery rate of 0.05 in a later analysis. A later analysis found that most CMV-associated TCR beta chains appeared HLA-restricted, with HLA associations seemingly driven largely by CMV exposure. A cluster of highly shared sequence variants was judged likely to be a technical artifact of the sequencing pipeline. In a later analysis, HLA-associated TCR beta chains were found to be more clonally expanded and to have lower generation probabilities than equally common non-associated chains. According to a later analysis, parvovirus B19, influenza, CMV and Epstein-Barr virus appeared linked to several top co-occurrence clusters.

Libraries came from the immunoSEQ multiplex PCR assay. The multiplex PCR relied on a mix of 60 forward primers for TCR Vbeta segments and 13 reverse primers for TCR Jbeta segments. The CDR3 region of rearranged TCR beta genes was amplified from genomic DNA by a multiplex PCR assay. The Illumina HiSeq System was used to sequence the amplified TCR beta libraries as 87-base-pair reads. As for the original processing: Across the 670 or so repertoires, a later analysis counted tens of millions of unique TCR beta chains, some 11 million of which were shared by at least two donors. To remove PCR and sequencing errors, raw reads were error-corrected and collapsed into unique sequences using a nearest-neighbor algorithm that merged closely related sequences. CDR3 sequences were aligned to IMGT reference sequences to assign V, D and J gene segments. Each retained sequence needed at least a six-nucleotide match to both a V gene segment and a J gene segment. A rearrangement counted as productive if the CDR3 had no stop codons and remained in frame with V and J, and every other rearrangement counted as non-productive. Following IMGT convention, CDR3 was defined as the stretch from the second conserved V-encoded cysteine up to the conserved J-encoded phenylalanine. Sequences without an unambiguous match to a single V gene segment were excluded from the earlier analysis of about 600 of the donors. In an earlier analysis of about 590 of the donors, a V segment was called functional when productive rearrangements were above 56.7%, and segregating when the standard deviation between donors exceeded 5%. A statistical classification framework was built to diagnose cytomegalovirus status from the catalog of TCR beta chain sequences. A later analysis assigned V and J genes by comparing TCR nucleotide sequences with IMGT/GENE-DB human TR gene sequences. In a later analysis, CDR3 sequences and most-parsimonious VDJ recombination scenarios were assigned using the TCRdist pipeline. A later analysis defined each TCR beta chain by its CDR3 amino acid sequence plus V-gene family, and excluded reads lacking a unique V-gene family. To address suspected cross-contamination and a sequencing artifact, a later analysis removed 592 highly shared, low-generation-probability nucleotide sequences. For each public chain, a later analysis derived a clonal expansion index from normalized ranks of inferred template counts within each repertoire. In a later analysis, generation probabilities were computed using a VDJ recombination model fitted to out-of-frame rearrangements, and the results were checked against IGoR. Hypergeometric tests were used in a later analysis to score TCR-TCR, TCR-HLA and TCR-CMV co-occurrence, with a repertoire-size bias correction applied to the TCR pairs. False discovery rates were estimated in a later analysis by permuting HLA or CMV assignments 20 times. In a later analysis, co-occurring TCRs were grouped using DBSCAN, and TCRdist sequence similarity was added for clustering within HLA-allele-positive subsets. Repertoires with fewer than 30,000 or more than 120,000 public chains were left out of co-occurrence clustering, as were about 5 repertoires with anomalous nucleotide sharing. Here the immuneACCESS table is served through TCRdb, limited to in-frame sequences with V and J called. Missing clones are a known gap in these copies; in checked studies unresolved V genes cover under half, and the rest lacks a known reason. The V and J calls and clone size are taken from that table; D and trimming were inferred from the DNA. This sample has some 170,000 clones in its table, and 75% to 85% of those were observed once. The top ten clonotypes cover 3.7% of the sample.

In total, approximately 700 healthy bone marrow donors made up the cohort. All cohort members were sampled while nominally healthy, although unrecorded immune exposures were likely present. The donor tested CMV seropositive, placing the donor among the 310 or so seropositive members of the cohort. Each donor provided a peripheral blood sample, and peripheral blood mononuclear cells were used for TCR beta sequencing. Genomic DNA extraction from the blood cell samples was performed with the Qiagen DNeasy Blood Extraction Kit. The sample consisted of PBMCs. Rearrangement joined TRBV5-1 to TRBJ2-1; TRBD1 might be the D gene, on 6 matching bases. The sequence derives from a woman in her sixties in good health and CMV-seropositive. DNA sequence: TGCGCCAGCAGCATTACGGGACAATACAATGAGCAGTTCTTC. Protein translation: CASSITGQYNEQFF.